The next 5 T cell receptor beta chains were all read from a single sample in a study of cytomegalovirus exposure and HLA in healthy donors. The assay was immunoSEQ multiplex PCR, and TCRdb's table has in-frame clones only and misses some. The sample holds roughly 120,000 clones, under 90% seen once. The sample consisted of PBMCs. The receptor set was obtained from a man aged 25 to 40 in good health and CMV-seronegative.

The rearrangement uses TRBV7-3 and TRBJ2-5; weak D call: TRBD1 (6 bases). Per the germline V gene, CDR1 is SGHTA and CDR2 is FQGTGA. With 2 bases removed from V and 1 base from J, the gap between germline ends came to 8 bases. CDR3 length: 14 residues. The CDR3 protein is CASSLGGSQETQYF. The CDR3 DNA follows: TGTGCCAGCAGCTTAGGGGGCAGCCAAGAGACCCAGTACTTC.

The J gene is TRBJ1-1, the V gene TRBV5-1; no clear D. Looked up from germline, CDR1 is SGHRS and CDR2 is YFSETQ. V was trimmed by 0 bases and J by 4 bases, leaving 7 bases between them. This CDR3 is built from 13 residues. In DNA form, the CDR3 reads TGCGCCAGCAGCTTGGGTCAGGCCACTGAAGCTTTCTTT. The encoded protein is CASSLGQATEAFF.

The chain joins TRBV4-3 to TRBJ2-3, with D perhaps matching TRBD2 (6 bases). The CDR3 covers 13 residues. With 3 bases removed from V and 11 bases from J, the gap between germline ends came to 15 bases. The germline CDR1 and CDR2 sequences are LGHNA and YSLEER. The CDR3 coding sequence is TGCGCCAGCAGCCACCCGGGGGACGTTCGGCAGTATTTT. This codes for CASSHPGDVRQYF.

This clone was counted a single time. This chain joins TRBV6-1 and TRBJ2-7, with D tentatively TRBD1 (6 bases). The CDR3 is made up of 14 amino acids. The germline V gene has CDR1 MNHNS and CDR2 SASEGT. V was clipped by 6 bases and J by 2 bases, with 14 bases between them. Here the CDR3 DNA reads TGTGCCAGCAGACTGACAGGTTCGACCTACGAGCAGTACTTC. It encodes CASRLTGSTYEQYF.

The chain uses TRBV25-1 and TRBJ1-6; D not resolved. From germline, CDR1 is MGHDK and CDR2 SYGVNS. The CDR3 spans 13 residues. V was cut by 4 bases and J by 5 bases, with 6 bases left in between. The CDR3 region is CASSGQDNSPLHF. The CDR3 DNA reads as TGTGCCAGCAGTGGGCAGGATAATTCACCCCTCCACTTT.